These 28 T cell receptor beta chains originate from one sample sequenced in a study of T cells after yellow fever vaccination. TCRdb analysed the 5' RACE reads with MiXCR anew, one entry per CDR3 protein. The profile shows 150,000 to 200,000 distinct CDR3 sequences, around 10% of them singletons. Sequencing was performed on CD8+ T cells sorted from PBMCs, taken 15 days after the yellow fever booster vaccination. These receptor sequences come from a man between 18 and 29 years old who received the YFV17D yellow fever vaccine.

The J gene is TRBJ1-5, the V gene TRBV9; 8 nucleotides line up with TRBD1. The length of the CDR3 is 14 residues. The V gene's germline CDR1 is SGDLS and CDR2 YYNGEE. J gave up 5 bases and V 4 bases, and 5 bases lay outside the gene matches. The CDR3 spells CASSQTGAHQPQHF. The CDR3 DNA reads TGTGCCAGCAGCCAGACAGGGGCACATCAGCCCCAGCATTTT.

V and J are TRBV25-1 and TRBJ2-5; 8 bases are shared with TRBD2. This CDR3 spans 11 amino acids. Per germline, CDR1 MGHDK and CDR2 SYGVNS. The CDR3 loop reads CYAGGRETQYF. CDR3 in DNA: TGTTACGCGGGGGGACGGGAGACCCAGTACTTC.

This clonotype was seen a few times. The chain is built from TRBV7-6 and TRBJ2-3; 10 bases align to TRBD2. The trim removed 7 bases at V and 2 bases at J, leaving 9 bases unmatched. This CDR3 contains 16 residues. Germline CDR1 is SGHVS and CDR2 is FNYEAQ. The chain's CDR3 is CASTPRLAGATDTQYF. In DNA, the CDR3 is TGTGCCAGCACCCCCCGGCTAGCGGGGGCCACAGATACGCAGTATTTT.

The chain is built from TRBV4-1 and TRBJ2-3; the match to TRBD1 covers 7 bases. The CDR3 extends over 16 amino acids. V dropped 0 bases and J dropped 2; count of bases not matched to a gene: 5. Germline values: CDR1 MGHRA, CDR2 YSYEKL. CDR3 nucleotide sequence: TGCGCCAGCAGCCAAGATAACAGGGGAGACACAGATACGCAGTATTTT. Protein product: CASSQDNRGDTDTQYF.

This clonotype was seen repeatedly, ten times or more. The CDR3 loop reads CASRRSPGVGSEQFF. The CDR3 DNA reads as TGCGCCAGCCGCCGTTCACCAGGGGTTGGGAGTGAGCAGTTCTTC. The V gene is TRBV23-1, the J gene TRBJ2-1; TRBD1 might be the D (6 bases). TRBV23-1 has ORF status, its function being uncertain. V lost 8 bases and J lost 9, with 23 bases in between. CDR3 length: 15 amino acids.

This clonotype has just a few counts. The V call is TRBV7-9, the J call TRBJ1-5; 7 bases line up with TRBD1. This CDR3 region has 15 residues. Germline CDR1 reads SEHNR; CDR2 reads FQNEAQ (reference sequence). Trimming at V came to 4 bases and at J to 7 bases, leaving 10 bases not matched to a gene. The chain's CDR3 is CASSSGPTGLQPQHF. The DNA of the CDR3 is TGTGCCAGCAGCTCCGGACCGACAGGGTTACAGCCCCAGCATTTT.

This clonotype was seen a handful of times. The V and J genes are TRBV30 and TRBJ2-3; D is unresolved. Germline CDR1 and CDR2: GTSNPN and SVGIG (reference sequence). V lost 4 bases and J lost 4, with 9 bases in between. The CDR3 runs 12 residues. The CDR3 DNA sequence: TGTGCCTGGACTACCAGTTCAGATACGCAGTATTTT. It encodes CAWTTSSDTQYF.

This chain connects TRBV24-1 to TRBJ2-1, with 11 nucleotides matching TRBD1. The CDR3 runs to 15 residues. V shed 4 bases, J shed 7 bases, and the junction held 5 bases outside the gene matches. Germline assignment: CDR1 KGHDR and CDR2 SFDVKD. The CDR3 here is CATSESGTGGNEQFF. The DNA of the CDR3 is TGTGCCACCAGTGAATCCGGGACAGGGGGGAATGAGCAGTTCTTC.

The chain carries TRBV7-9 and TRBJ2-4, with 7 bases matching TRBD1. The junction had 4 bases not matched to a gene; V was cut back by 2 bases and J by 0 bases. From germline, CDR1 is SEHNR and CDR2 FQNEAQ (reference sequence). CDR3 length: 16 residues. The CDR3 here is CASSLSGQLAKNIQYF. CDR3 nucleotide sequence: TGTGCCAGCAGCTTATCGGGACAGTTAGCCAAAAACATTCAGTACTTC.

This clonotype has a handful of counts. The CDR3 DNA is TGCGCCAGCAGCTTGGTTACTTTGGTTGGCTACGAGCAGTACGTC. Encoded protein: CASSLVTLVGYEQYV. V is TRBV5-1 and J is TRBJ2-7; no clear D gene. V dropped 0 bases and J dropped 3 bases, with 13 bases sitting between them. The germline CDR1 and CDR2 sequences are SGHRS and YFSETQ. The CDR3 is 15 amino acids.

The V and J genes are TRBV10-3 and TRBJ2-7; possibly TRBD2 for D (5 bases). The V gene's germline CDR1 is ENHRY and CDR2 SYGVKD. Trimming removed 2 bases at V and 0 bases at J, with 8 bases between. The CDR3 runs 14 residues. Here the CDR3 DNA reads TGTGCCATCAGTGAGGCGGGTAGCTCCTACGAGCAGTACGTC. Amino acids: CAISEAGSSYEQYV.

The genes are TRBV25-1 and TRBJ1-6, with TRBD1 as a possible D gene (5 bases). The CDR3 consists of 13 residues. Germline loops: CDR1 MGHDK, CDR2 SYGVNS. Trimming stripped 8 bases from V and 6 bases from J, with 11 bases between. The CDR3 DNA reads as TGTGCCAGCGGGGCAGGAGGTAATTCACCCCTCCACTTT. Its translation is CASGAGGNSPLHF. Full variable domain (rest looked up from reference TRBV25-1 and TRBJ1-6): EADIYQTPRYLVIGTGKKITLECSQTMGHDKMYWYQQDPGMELHLIHYSYGVNSTEKGDLSSESTVSRIRTEHFPLTLESARPSHTSQYLCASGAGGNSPLHFGNGTRLTVT.

V and J are TRBV4-3 and TRBJ2-7; no definite D call. The CDR3 is 14 amino acids. Looked up from germline, CDR1 is LGHNA and CDR2 is YSLEER. Trimming removed 1 base from V and 3 bases from J, with 10 bases in between. This CDR3 is CASSQARGSYEQYV. Written as DNA, the CDR3 is TGCGCCAGCAGCCAAGCCCGCGGCAGCTACGAGCAGTACGTC.

This clonotype was recorded a few times. V is TRBV3-1 and J is TRBJ2-3; D is perhaps TRBD2 (6 bases). The CDR3 contains 17 residues. Trimming stripped 3 bases from V and 2 bases from J, with 18 bases between. Germline V gene lookup returns CDR1 LGHDT and CDR2 YNNKEL (reference sequence). CDR3 in amino acids: CASSQRGLVFSTDTQYF. The CDR3 DNA reads as TGTGCCAGCAGCCAGCGGGGTCTCGTATTTTCCACAGATACGCAGTATTTT.

This clonotype showed up just a few times. The chain carries TRBV14 and TRBJ1-2; D is possibly TRBD1 (5 bases). This CDR3 has 13 residues. The V and J ends lost 2 bases and 5 bases respectively, with 9 bases between them. Germline V gene lookup returns CDR1 SGHDN and CDR2 FVKESK. The CDR3 sequence is CASSQLGVYGYTF. The CDR3 nucleotides are TGTGCCAGCAGCCAATTAGGGGTGTATGGCTACACCTTC.

This clonotype has just a few counts. The chain recombines TRBV27 with TRBJ1-1; D call uncertain. This CDR3 region has 13 residues. Per the germline V gene, CDR1 is MNHEY and CDR2 is SMNVEV (reference sequence). V lost 3 bases and J 5 bases, leaving 10 bases between the germline ends. CDR3 region: CASSFGGRTEAFF. For the CDR3, the DNA is TGTGCCAGCAGTTTCGGAGGGCGGACTGAAGCTTTCTTT.

This clonotype was seen at least ten times. V gene TRBV6-2 or TRBV6-3 combines with J gene TRBJ2-5; TRBD1 might be the D (6 bases). CDR1 is MNHEY, CDR2 SVGEGT, per germline. Between the trimmed V and J ends, which lost 6 bases and 1 base, there was a span of 15 bases. There are 15 residues in the CDR3. For the CDR3, the DNA is TGTGCCAGCAGGAAGGACAGAGGGGTCCAAGAGACCCAGTACTTC. The encoded protein is CASRKDRGVQETQYF.

The chain has TRBV7-8 and TRBJ2-5, with 8 bases identical to TRBD2. V lost 1 base to trimming and J lost 9 bases; unmatched junction nucleotides: 13. The CDR3 extends over 16 amino acids. Germline CDR1 reads SGHVS; CDR2 reads FQNEAQ. The CDR3 DNA sequence: TGTGCCAGCAGCTTAGTTTCTAGCGGGCCCGTGGGGGCCCAGTACTTC. Protein sequence: CASSLVSSGPVGAQYF. The variable domain in full, completed from reference TRBV7-8 and TRBJ2-5, reads GAGVSQSPRYKVAKRGQDVALRCDPISGHVSLFWYQQALGQGPEFLTYFQNEAQLDKSGLPSDRFFAERPEGSVSTLKIQRTQQEDSAVYLCASSLVSSGPVGAQYFGPGTRLLVL.

This clonotype came up a few times. The rearrangement links TRBV12-3 or TRBV12-4 to TRBJ1-6, with unresolved D. Trimming left V 3 bases short and J 5 bases short, with 11 bases between. The CDR3 consists of 15 residues. The CDR3 loop reads CASSFPAGDNSPLHF. CDR3 nucleotides: TGTGCCAGCAGTTTCCCAGCCGGTGATAATTCACCCCTCCACTTT.

J is TRBJ2-5 and V is TRBV19; no reliable D call. The germline V gene has CDR1 LNHDA and CDR2 SQIVND (reference sequence). The CDR3 contains 15 residues. The V end was cut by 6 bases, the J end by 1 base, with 15 bases between. The CDR3 sequence is CASSSIGPFQETQYF. Written as DNA, the CDR3 is TGTGCCAGTAGCAGCATCGGGCCGTTCCAAGAGACCCAGTACTTC.

This clonotype has only a few counts. This rearrangement joins TRBV4-2 to TRBJ2-6, with D uncertain. The length of the CDR3 is 14 residues. CDR1 LGHNA and CDR2 YNFKEQ come from the germline V gene. Trimming cost V 4 bases and J 2 bases, with 6 bases left between them. The CDR3 nucleotides read TGTGCCAGCAGCCCCGCCACTGGGGCCAACGTCCTGACTTTC. As protein: CASSPATGANVLTF.

The J gene is TRBJ2-7, the V gene TRBV5-1; 7 bases match TRBD2. Germline trimming cut 4 bases from V and 1 base from J; bases unmatched to any gene: 14. This CDR3 comprises 17 residues. Germline assignment: CDR1 SGHRS and CDR2 YFSETQ. CDR3 coding DNA: TGCGCCAGCAGCATGGCCGTTGCGGGGGACGGTTCCTACGAGCAGTACTTC. It codes for CASSMAVAGDGSYEQYF. Full variable domain (missing parts from reference TRBV5-1 and TRBJ2-7): KAGVTQTPRYLIKTRGQQVTLSCSPISGHRSVSWYQQTPGQGLQFLFEYFSETQRNKGNFPGRFSGRQFSNSRSEMNVSTLELGDSALYLCASSMAVAGDGSYEQYFGPGTRLTVT.

This clonotype was detected only a few times. The gene calls are TRBV7-3 and TRBJ2-3, with 14 nucleotides matching TRBD2. The germline V gene encodes CDR1 SGHTA and CDR2 FQGTGA. The CDR3 extends over 16 amino acids. The ends lost 5 bases at V and 4 bases at J; junction bases unmatched: 5. The CDR3 is CASSPTSGGAPDTQYF. The CDR3 DNA is TGTGCCAGCAGCCCGACTAGCGGGGGGGCACCAGATACGCAGTATTTT.

The chain is built from TRBV20-1 and TRBJ1-1, with D uncertain. V lost 3 bases, J lost 1 base, and 6 bases lay in between. CDR3 length: 12 amino acids. The V gene's germline CDR1 is DFQATT and CDR2 SNEGSKA (reference sequence). This chain's CDR3 is CSARAGNTEAFF. The CDR3 DNA is TGCAGTGCTAGGGCGGGGAACACTGAAGCTTTCTTT.

The chain uses TRBV6-4 and TRBJ2-3; 8 bases align to TRBD2. Trimming took 6 bases from V and 5 from J; bases not matched to a gene: 10. CDR3 length: 15 residues. Germline CDR1 is MRHNA and CDR2 is SNTAGT. Here the CDR3 DNA reads TGTGCCAGCAGCGCGGGGCGGGGGGCCGTAGATACGCAGTATTTT. Its translation: CASSAGRGAVDTQYF.

This clonotype was seen more than once but under ten times. The chain uses TRBV4-1 and TRBJ1-2; the D is unclear. Between the trimmed V and J ends, which lost 5 bases and 1 base, there was a span of 11 bases. Germline assignment: CDR1 MGHRA and CDR2 YSYEKL. The CDR3 runs to 14 residues. The CDR3 protein is CASSAREFNYGYTF. The CDR3 coding sequence is TGCGCCAGCAGCGCCCGCGAGTTTAACTATGGCTACACCTTC.

This clonotype was detected ten times or more. The gene calls are TRBV6-5 and TRBJ2-1; TRBD1 matches 9 bases. Germline-derived CDR1 and CDR2 are MNHEY and SVGAGI. The CDR3 runs to 13 residues. V lost 2 bases and J lost 7; bases outside the gene matches: 0. The CDR3 nucleotides read TGTGCCAGCAGTTACGGGACAGGGAATGAGCAGTTCTTC. Translating it yields CASSYGTGNEQFF.

The table lists this clonotype with a few counts. This sequence joins TRBV30 and TRBJ1-1; D gene uncertain. This CDR3 is built from 12 residues. Between the trimmed V and J ends, which lost 4 bases and 0 bases, there was a span of 6 bases. Germline lookup yields CDR1 GTSNPN and CDR2 SVGIG (reference sequence). The CDR3 nucleotides read TGTGCCTGGAAACAGTTGAACACTGAAGCTTTCTTT. As protein: CAWKQLNTEAFF.